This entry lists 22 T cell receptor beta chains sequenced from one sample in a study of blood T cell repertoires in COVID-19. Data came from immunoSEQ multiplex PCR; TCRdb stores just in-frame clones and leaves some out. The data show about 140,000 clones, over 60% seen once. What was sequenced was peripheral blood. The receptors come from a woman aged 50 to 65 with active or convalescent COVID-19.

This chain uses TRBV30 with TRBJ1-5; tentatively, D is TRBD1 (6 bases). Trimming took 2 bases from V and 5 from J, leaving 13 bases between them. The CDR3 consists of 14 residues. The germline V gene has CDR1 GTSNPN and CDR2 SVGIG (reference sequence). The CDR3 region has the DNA TGTGCCTGGAGTTCCGACAGGATCGATCAGCCCCAGCATTTT. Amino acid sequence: CAWSSDRIDQPQHF.

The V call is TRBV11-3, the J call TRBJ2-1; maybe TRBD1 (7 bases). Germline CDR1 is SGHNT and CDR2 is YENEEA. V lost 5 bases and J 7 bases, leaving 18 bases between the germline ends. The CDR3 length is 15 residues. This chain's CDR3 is CASSPRLGGKNEQFF. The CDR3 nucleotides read TGTGCCAGCAGCCCCCGACTAGGGGGCAAGAATGAGCAGTTCTTC.

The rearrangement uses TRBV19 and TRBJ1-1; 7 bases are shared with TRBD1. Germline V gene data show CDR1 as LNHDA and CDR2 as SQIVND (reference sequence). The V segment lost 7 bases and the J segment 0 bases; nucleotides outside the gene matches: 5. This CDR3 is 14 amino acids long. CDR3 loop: CASTTGQLNTEAFF. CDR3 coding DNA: TGTGCCAGTACCACGGGACAGCTGAACACTGAAGCTTTCTTT.

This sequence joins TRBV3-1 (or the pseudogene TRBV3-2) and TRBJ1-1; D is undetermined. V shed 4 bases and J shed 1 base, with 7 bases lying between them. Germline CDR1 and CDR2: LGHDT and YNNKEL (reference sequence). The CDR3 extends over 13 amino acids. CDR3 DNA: TGTGCCAGCAGCCTAACTGAGAACACTGAAGCTTTCTTT. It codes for CASSLTENTEAFF.

CDR3 in amino acids: CASSTASNIQYF. The CDR3 region has the DNA TGTGCCAGTAGCACAGCTTCAAACATTCAGTACTTC. The chain carries TRBV19 and TRBJ2-4; D remains ambiguous. The germline gives CDR1 LNHDA, CDR2 SQIVND (reference sequence). The CDR3 has 12 amino acids. Trimming left V 6 bases short and J 6 bases short, with 9 bases between.

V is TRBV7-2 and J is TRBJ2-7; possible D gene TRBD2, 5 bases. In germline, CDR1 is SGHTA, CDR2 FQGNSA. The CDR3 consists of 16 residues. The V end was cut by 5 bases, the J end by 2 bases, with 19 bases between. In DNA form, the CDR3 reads TGTGCCAGCAGCACTAGTCCTTGGCTGGTCCCCTACGAGCAGTACTTC. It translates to CASSTSPWLVPYEQYF.

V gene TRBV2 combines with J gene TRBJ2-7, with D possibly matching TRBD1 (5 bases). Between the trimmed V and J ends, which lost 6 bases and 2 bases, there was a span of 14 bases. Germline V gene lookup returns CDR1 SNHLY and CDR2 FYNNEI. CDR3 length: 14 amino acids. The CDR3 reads CASRFSGIPYEQYF. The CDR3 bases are TGTGCCAGCAGATTTTCAGGGATACCCTACGAGCAGTACTTC.

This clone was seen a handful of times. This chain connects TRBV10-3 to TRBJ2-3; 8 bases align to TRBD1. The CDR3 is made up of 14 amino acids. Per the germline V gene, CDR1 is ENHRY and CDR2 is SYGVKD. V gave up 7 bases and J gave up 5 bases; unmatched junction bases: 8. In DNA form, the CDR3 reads TGTGCCATCAAGCGGACAGGGAGTGAAGATACGCAGTATTTT. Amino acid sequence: CAIKRTGSEDTQYF.

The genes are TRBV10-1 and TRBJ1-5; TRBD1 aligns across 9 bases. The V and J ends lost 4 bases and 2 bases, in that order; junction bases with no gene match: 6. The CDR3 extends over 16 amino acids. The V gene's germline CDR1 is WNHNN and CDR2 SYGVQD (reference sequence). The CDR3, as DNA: TGCGCCAGCAGTGGCCGGGACAGGGAAGGCAATCAGCCCCAGCATTTT. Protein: CASSGRDREGNQPQHF.

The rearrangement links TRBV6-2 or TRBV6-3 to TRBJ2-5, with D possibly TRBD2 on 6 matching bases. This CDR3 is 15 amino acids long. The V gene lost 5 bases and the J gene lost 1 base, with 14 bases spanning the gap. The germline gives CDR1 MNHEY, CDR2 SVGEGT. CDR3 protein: CASSGGGPFQETQYF. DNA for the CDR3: TGTGCCAGCAGTGGTGGAGGGCCTTTCCAAGAGACCCAGTACTTC.

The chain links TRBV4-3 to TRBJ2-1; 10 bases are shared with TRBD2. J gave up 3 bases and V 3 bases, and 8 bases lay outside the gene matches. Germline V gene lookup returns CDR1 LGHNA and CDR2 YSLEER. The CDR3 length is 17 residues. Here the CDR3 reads CASSQGNRLAGYNEQFF. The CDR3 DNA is TGCGCCAGCAGCCAGGGCAACCGACTAGCGGGCTACAATGAGCAGTTCTTC.

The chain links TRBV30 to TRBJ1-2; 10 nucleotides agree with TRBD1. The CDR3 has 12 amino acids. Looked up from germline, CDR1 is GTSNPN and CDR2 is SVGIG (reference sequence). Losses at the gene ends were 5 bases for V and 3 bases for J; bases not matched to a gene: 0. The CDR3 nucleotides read TGTGCCTGGGGACAGGGGGACTATGGCTACACCTTC. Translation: CAWGQGDYGYTF.

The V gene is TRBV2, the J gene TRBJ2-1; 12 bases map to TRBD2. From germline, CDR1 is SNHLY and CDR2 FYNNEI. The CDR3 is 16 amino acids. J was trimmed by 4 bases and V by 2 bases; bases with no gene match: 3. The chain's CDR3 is CASSEWLAGGYNEQFF. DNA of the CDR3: TGTGCCAGCAGTGAATGGCTAGCGGGAGGGTACAATGAGCAGTTCTTC. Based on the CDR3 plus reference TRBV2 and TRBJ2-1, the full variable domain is EPEVTQTPSHQVTQMGQEVILRCVPISNHLYFYWYRQILGQKVEFLVSFYNNEISEKSEIFDDQFSVERPDGSNFTLKIRSTKLEDSAMYFCASSEWLAGGYNEQFFGPGTRLTVL.

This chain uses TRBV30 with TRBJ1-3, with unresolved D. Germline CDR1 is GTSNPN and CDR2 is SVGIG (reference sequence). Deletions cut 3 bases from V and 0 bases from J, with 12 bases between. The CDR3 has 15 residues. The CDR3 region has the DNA TGTGCCTGGAGCTTTGGACTGTACTCTGGAAACACCATATATTTT. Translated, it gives CAWSFGLYSGNTIYF. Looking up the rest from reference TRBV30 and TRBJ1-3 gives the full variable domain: SQTIHQWPATLVQPVGSPLSLECTVEGTSNPNLYWYRQAAGRGLQLLFYSVGIGQISSEVPQNLSASRPQDRQFILSSKKLLLSDSGFYLCAWSFGLYSGNTIYFGEGSWLTVV.

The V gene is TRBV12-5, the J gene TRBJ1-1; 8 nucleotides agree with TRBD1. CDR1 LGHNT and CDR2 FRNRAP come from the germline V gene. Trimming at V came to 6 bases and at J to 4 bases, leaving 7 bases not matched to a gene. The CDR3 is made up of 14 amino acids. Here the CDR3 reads CASGQQTGGTEAFF. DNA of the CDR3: TGTGCTAGTGGCCAACAAACAGGGGGCACTGAAGCTTTCTTT. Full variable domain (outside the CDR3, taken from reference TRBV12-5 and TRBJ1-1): DARVTQTPRHKVTEMGQEVTMRCQPILGHNTVFWYRQTMMQGLELLAYFRNRAPLDDSGMPKDRFSAEMPDATLATLKIQPSEPRDSAVYFCASGQQTGGTEAFFGQGTRLTVV.

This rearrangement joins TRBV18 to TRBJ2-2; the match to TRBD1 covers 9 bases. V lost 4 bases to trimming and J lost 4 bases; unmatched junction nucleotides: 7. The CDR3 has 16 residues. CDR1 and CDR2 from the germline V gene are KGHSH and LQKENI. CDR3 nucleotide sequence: TGTGCCAGCTCACTCCGACAGGGGGGCAGCACCGGGGAGCTGTTTTTT. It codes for CASSLRQGGSTGELFF.

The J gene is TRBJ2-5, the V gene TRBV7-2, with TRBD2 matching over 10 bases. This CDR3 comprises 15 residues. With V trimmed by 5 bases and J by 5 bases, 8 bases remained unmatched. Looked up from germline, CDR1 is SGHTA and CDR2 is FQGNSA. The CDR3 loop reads CASSPGTSEMETQYF. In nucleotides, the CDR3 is TGTGCCAGCAGCCCGGGGACTAGCGAGATGGAGACCCAGTACTTC.

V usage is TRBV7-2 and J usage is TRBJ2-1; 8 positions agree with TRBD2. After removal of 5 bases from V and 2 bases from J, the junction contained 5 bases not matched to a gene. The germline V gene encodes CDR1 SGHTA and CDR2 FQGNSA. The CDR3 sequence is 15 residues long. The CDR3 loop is CASSLSGVAYNEQFF. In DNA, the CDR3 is TGTGCCAGCAGCCTTAGCGGGGTCGCCTACAATGAGCAGTTCTTC.

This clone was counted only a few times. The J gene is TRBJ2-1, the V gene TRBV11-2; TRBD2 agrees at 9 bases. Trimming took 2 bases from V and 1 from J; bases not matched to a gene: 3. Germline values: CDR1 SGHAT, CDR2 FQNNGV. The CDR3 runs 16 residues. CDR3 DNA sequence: TGTGCCAGCAGCTTAAGGACTAGCGCTTCCTACAATGAGCAGTTCTTC. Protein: CASSLRTSASYNEQFF.

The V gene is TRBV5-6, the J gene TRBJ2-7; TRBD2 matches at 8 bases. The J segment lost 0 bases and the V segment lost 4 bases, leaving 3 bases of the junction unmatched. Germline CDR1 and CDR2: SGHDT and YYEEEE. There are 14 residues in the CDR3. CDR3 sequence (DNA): TGTGCCAGCAGCGTTAGCGGGAACTCCTACGAGCAGTACTTC. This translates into CASSVSGNSYEQYF.

CDR3 residues: CASSIGTSISYEQYF. The CDR3 DNA follows: TGTGCCAGCAGCATAGGGACTAGCATCTCCTACGAGCAGTACTTC. The gene calls are TRBV7-9 and TRBJ2-7; 9 nucleotides match TRBD2. The V and J ends lost 5 bases and 0 bases, in that order; junction bases with no gene match: 5. Germline-derived CDR1 and CDR2 are SEHNR and FQNEAQ (reference sequence). CDR3 size: 15 residues.

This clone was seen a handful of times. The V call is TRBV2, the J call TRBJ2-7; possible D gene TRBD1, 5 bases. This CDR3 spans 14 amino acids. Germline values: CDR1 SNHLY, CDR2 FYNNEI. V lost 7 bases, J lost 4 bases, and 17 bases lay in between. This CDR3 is CASKGLLEAYEQYF. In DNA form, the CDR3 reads TGTGCCAGCAAGGGGCTGCTAGAGGCGTACGAGCAGTACTTC.